This T cell receptor (beta chain) was captured in a study of tumor and adjacent non-tumor tissue in lung cancer. Study-level results: In normal lung, the top 100 clones were significantly more dominant than in tumor.

This sample's RNA came from whole unsorted tissue. About this clonotype: No antigen is known for it. The junction shows a germline mismatch at one end, possibly a read error.

The library came from three nested PCR rounds adapted from ARM-PCR protocols. One entry per CDR3 protein, called by TCRdb with MiXCR from the multiplex PCR reads. The sample shows about 68,000 distinct CDR3 sequences, 60% of them seen only once. Germline CDR1 is MNHNS and CDR2 is SASEGT. The CDR3 contains 14 residues. The source is a man aged 45-65 years with non-small cell lung cancer. The chain recombines TRBV6-1 with TRBJ2-7; D unclear. Sequenced sample: lung tumor tissue. This chain's CDR3 is CASTPYRVSYGQYF. The DNA of the CDR3 is TGTGCCAGCACCCCGTATCGAGTCTCCTACGGGCAGTACTTC.